Listed below are T cell receptor beta chains from one sample, sequenced in a study of CD8 T cells in ankylosing spondylitis. Using its own MiXCR run on the 5' RACE reads, TCRdb lists one record per CDR3 protein. The repertoire holds about 460,000 distinct CDR3 sequences, approximately 5% seen once, with under 4.5% in the top ten. Sequencing was done on a sample of blood, either unsorted or a sorted T cell fraction (not recorded which). These receptor sequences come from a male donor with ankylosing spondylitis. Both conserved end residues are part of each CDR3. A D gene is named only where the DNA matches it firmly. Clone sizes are given selectively: once, few, many, or a class where the clone is expanded.

V gene	D gene	clone size	J gene	CDR3 length	CDR3 DNA	CDR3 protein
TRBV11-2	NA	many	TRBJ2-1	17	TGTGCCAGCAGTTCGACTCCTGGCGGGGGCCCCGCAAATGAGCAGTTCTTC	CASSSTPGGGPANEQFF
TRBV27	TRBD2	NA	TRBJ2-3	17	TGTGCCAGCAGTCCAGGGGCTAGCGGGGGACCTCTTGGGGCGCAGTATTTT	CASSPGASGGPLGAQYF
TRBV3-1	NA	many	TRBJ2-3	13	TGCGCCAGCAGCCAAGATGGCGGAGATACGCAGTATTTT	CASSQDGGDTQYF
TRBV7-8	NA	many	TRBJ1-5	13	TGTGCCAGCACCTTAGACCGAAATCAGCCCCAGCATTTT	CASTLDRNQPQHF
TRBV7-2	TRBD1	many	TRBJ2-1	16	TGTGCCAGCAGCTTTGGTCCCGGGACAGAGTACAATGAGCAGTTCTTC	CASSFGPGTEYNEQFF
TRBV5-1	NA	many	TRBJ2-7	15	TGCGCCAGCAGCCGACAGGTCCAACTCTCCTACGAGCAGTACTTC	CASSRQVQLSYEQYF
TRBV4-3	NA	many	TRBJ1-2	16	TGCGCCAGCAGCCAAGAAGTCGACAGGAATAACTATGGCTACACCTTC	CASSQEVDRNNYGYTF
TRBV18	NA	many	TRBJ2-1	13	TGTGCTAGCAGCCCTGGACAGTACAATGAGCAGTTCTTC	CASSPGQYNEQFF
TRBV18	TRBD1	many	TRBJ1-2	14	TGTGCCAGCTCACCGGCAGGGACAGGGGGCGGCTACACCTTC	CASSPAGTGGGYTF
TRBV6-5	NA	many	TRBJ1-1	14	TGTGCCAGCAGTTACACCAGGGATGGGGTGCGGGCTTTCTTT	CASSYTRDGVRAFF
TRBV7-2	NA	many	TRBJ1-1	14	TGTGCCAGCAGCCCGGGGGGGGGAAGTACTGAAGCTTTCTTT	CASSPGGGSTEAFF
TRBV7-2	NA	NA	TRBJ2-5	16	TGTGCCAGCAGCGGACGGACAGCCCAGTACCAAGAGACCCAGTACTTC	CASSGRTAQYQETQYF
TRBV5-5	TRBD2	many	TRBJ2-1	16	TGTGCCAGCAGCCTGAGCACTAGCGGGGGGGACGGTGAGCAGTTCTTC	CASSLSTSGGDGEQFF
TRBV20-1	TRBD1	many	TRBJ2-7	13	TGCAGTGCTAGTAGGACAGGGGATGGCGAGCAGTACTTC	CSASRTGDGEQYF
TRBV10-3	NA	many	TRBJ1-1	12	TGTGCCATCAGTGAGACTTACACTGAAGCTTTCTTT	CAISETYTEAFF
TRBV5-1	NA	many	TRBJ1-2	14	TGCGCCAGCAGCCCGATACCAACAGTGGATGGCTACACCTTC	CASSPIPTVDGYTF
TRBV27	TRBD2	many	TRBJ2-1	13	TGTGCCAGCAGGGGACTAGCCTACAATGAGCAGTTCTTC	CASRGLAYNEQFF
TRBV13	NA	few	TRBJ1-2	15	TGTGCCAGCAGCTCTGGCGGGGTGGAGGGCTATGGCTACACCTTC	CASSSGGVEGYGYTF
TRBV4-2	NA	many	TRBJ1-4	14	TGTGCCAGCAGCCCTGACCCATATGGCGAAAAACTGTTTTTT	CASSPDPYGEKLFF
TRBV20-1	NA	NA	TRBJ2-7	13	TGCAGTGCTAGAGGTCATCTTTCCTACGAGCAGTACTTC	CSARGHLSYEQYF
TRBV7-9	NA	NA	TRBJ2-6	13	TGTGCCCCTAGGAGGCTTGGGGCCAACGTCCTGACTTTC	CAPRRLGANVLTF
TRBV5-5	NA	many	TRBJ1-4	15	TGTGCCAGCGCTGGAATAACTACAACTAATGAAAAACTGTTTTTT	CASAGITTTNEKLFF
TRBV5-1	NA	many	TRBJ2-2	16	TGCGCCAGCAGTCATCGTGGGCACCAGAACACCGGGGAGCTGTTTTTT	CASSHRGHQNTGELFF
TRBV24-1	NA	many	TRBJ2-1	10	TGTGCCATCGGGGCAGGTGAGCAGTTCTTC	CAIGAGEQFF
TRBV3-1	NA	many	TRBJ2-1	15	TGTGCCAGCAGCCAACCCCCGACAGACTACAATGAGCAGTTCTTC	CASSQPPTDYNEQFF
TRBV12-3/TRBV12-4	TRBD2	NA	TRBJ2-2	15	TGTGCCAGCAGTTCGTGGACTAGATCTGCCGGGGAGCTGTTTTTT	CASSSWTRSAGELFF
TRBV7-2	NA	few	TRBJ2-5	17	TGTGCCAGCAGCTACCGGGCCCTGGGACTGTACCAAGAGACCCAGTACTTC	CASSYRALGLYQETQYF
TRBV5-6	NA	many	TRBJ2-7	13	TGTGCCAGCAGCCGCGGACAGCACTACGAGCAGTACTTC	CASSRGQHYEQYF
TRBV4-3	NA	few	TRBJ1-1	17	TGCGCCAGCAGCCAAGAAGCCGGTAGGGTAGGAGGCACTGAAGCTTTCTTT	CASSQEAGRVGGTEAFF
TRBV20-1	TRBD2	many	TRBJ2-1	13	TGCAGTGCTTCCAGGACTAGCGTCTCTGAGCAGTTCTTC	CSASRTSVSEQFF
TRBV4-3	NA	NA	TRBJ2-1	16	TGCGCCAGCAGCCTAAAGGCAAGTCAGGGCCCAAATGAGAAGTTCTTC	CASSLKASQGPNEKFF
TRBV20-1	NA	many	TRBJ1-1	14	TGCAGTGCCCTTAAAAATAGGTTGAACACTGAAGCTTTCTTT	CSALKNRLNTEAFF
TRBV7-2	NA	few	TRBJ2-7	16	TGTGCCAGCAGCCGGCCACAGGGTCGGGGCTCCTACGAGCAGTACTTC	CASSRPQGRGSYEQYF
TRBV28	TRBD2	few	TRBJ2-1	21	TGTGCCAGCAGTCAAGCCCCGAGGTGGCGGGAGAGGGGACTCTCCTACAATGAGCAGTTCTTC	CASSQAPRWRERGLSYNEQFF
TRBV6-1	NA	many	TRBJ2-7	13	TGTGCCAGCAGTGTTAGGACCTACGCGGAGCAGTACTTC	CASSVRTYAEQYF
TRBV10-3	NA	many	TRBJ1-6	15	TGTGCCATCAGTGAGTCCCGGGCAGGGGAGTCACCCCTCCACTTT	CAISESRAGESPLHF
TRBV11-2	NA	many	TRBJ1-2	15	TGTGCCAGCAGCTTAGATCTGGCGGGCGGGCTTGGCTACACCTTC	CASSLDLAGGLGYTF
TRBV29-1	TRBD1	many	TRBJ2-1	14	TGCAGCGCAAACCGGGACAGACAGTTCGATGAGCAGTTCTTC	CSANRDRQFDEQFF